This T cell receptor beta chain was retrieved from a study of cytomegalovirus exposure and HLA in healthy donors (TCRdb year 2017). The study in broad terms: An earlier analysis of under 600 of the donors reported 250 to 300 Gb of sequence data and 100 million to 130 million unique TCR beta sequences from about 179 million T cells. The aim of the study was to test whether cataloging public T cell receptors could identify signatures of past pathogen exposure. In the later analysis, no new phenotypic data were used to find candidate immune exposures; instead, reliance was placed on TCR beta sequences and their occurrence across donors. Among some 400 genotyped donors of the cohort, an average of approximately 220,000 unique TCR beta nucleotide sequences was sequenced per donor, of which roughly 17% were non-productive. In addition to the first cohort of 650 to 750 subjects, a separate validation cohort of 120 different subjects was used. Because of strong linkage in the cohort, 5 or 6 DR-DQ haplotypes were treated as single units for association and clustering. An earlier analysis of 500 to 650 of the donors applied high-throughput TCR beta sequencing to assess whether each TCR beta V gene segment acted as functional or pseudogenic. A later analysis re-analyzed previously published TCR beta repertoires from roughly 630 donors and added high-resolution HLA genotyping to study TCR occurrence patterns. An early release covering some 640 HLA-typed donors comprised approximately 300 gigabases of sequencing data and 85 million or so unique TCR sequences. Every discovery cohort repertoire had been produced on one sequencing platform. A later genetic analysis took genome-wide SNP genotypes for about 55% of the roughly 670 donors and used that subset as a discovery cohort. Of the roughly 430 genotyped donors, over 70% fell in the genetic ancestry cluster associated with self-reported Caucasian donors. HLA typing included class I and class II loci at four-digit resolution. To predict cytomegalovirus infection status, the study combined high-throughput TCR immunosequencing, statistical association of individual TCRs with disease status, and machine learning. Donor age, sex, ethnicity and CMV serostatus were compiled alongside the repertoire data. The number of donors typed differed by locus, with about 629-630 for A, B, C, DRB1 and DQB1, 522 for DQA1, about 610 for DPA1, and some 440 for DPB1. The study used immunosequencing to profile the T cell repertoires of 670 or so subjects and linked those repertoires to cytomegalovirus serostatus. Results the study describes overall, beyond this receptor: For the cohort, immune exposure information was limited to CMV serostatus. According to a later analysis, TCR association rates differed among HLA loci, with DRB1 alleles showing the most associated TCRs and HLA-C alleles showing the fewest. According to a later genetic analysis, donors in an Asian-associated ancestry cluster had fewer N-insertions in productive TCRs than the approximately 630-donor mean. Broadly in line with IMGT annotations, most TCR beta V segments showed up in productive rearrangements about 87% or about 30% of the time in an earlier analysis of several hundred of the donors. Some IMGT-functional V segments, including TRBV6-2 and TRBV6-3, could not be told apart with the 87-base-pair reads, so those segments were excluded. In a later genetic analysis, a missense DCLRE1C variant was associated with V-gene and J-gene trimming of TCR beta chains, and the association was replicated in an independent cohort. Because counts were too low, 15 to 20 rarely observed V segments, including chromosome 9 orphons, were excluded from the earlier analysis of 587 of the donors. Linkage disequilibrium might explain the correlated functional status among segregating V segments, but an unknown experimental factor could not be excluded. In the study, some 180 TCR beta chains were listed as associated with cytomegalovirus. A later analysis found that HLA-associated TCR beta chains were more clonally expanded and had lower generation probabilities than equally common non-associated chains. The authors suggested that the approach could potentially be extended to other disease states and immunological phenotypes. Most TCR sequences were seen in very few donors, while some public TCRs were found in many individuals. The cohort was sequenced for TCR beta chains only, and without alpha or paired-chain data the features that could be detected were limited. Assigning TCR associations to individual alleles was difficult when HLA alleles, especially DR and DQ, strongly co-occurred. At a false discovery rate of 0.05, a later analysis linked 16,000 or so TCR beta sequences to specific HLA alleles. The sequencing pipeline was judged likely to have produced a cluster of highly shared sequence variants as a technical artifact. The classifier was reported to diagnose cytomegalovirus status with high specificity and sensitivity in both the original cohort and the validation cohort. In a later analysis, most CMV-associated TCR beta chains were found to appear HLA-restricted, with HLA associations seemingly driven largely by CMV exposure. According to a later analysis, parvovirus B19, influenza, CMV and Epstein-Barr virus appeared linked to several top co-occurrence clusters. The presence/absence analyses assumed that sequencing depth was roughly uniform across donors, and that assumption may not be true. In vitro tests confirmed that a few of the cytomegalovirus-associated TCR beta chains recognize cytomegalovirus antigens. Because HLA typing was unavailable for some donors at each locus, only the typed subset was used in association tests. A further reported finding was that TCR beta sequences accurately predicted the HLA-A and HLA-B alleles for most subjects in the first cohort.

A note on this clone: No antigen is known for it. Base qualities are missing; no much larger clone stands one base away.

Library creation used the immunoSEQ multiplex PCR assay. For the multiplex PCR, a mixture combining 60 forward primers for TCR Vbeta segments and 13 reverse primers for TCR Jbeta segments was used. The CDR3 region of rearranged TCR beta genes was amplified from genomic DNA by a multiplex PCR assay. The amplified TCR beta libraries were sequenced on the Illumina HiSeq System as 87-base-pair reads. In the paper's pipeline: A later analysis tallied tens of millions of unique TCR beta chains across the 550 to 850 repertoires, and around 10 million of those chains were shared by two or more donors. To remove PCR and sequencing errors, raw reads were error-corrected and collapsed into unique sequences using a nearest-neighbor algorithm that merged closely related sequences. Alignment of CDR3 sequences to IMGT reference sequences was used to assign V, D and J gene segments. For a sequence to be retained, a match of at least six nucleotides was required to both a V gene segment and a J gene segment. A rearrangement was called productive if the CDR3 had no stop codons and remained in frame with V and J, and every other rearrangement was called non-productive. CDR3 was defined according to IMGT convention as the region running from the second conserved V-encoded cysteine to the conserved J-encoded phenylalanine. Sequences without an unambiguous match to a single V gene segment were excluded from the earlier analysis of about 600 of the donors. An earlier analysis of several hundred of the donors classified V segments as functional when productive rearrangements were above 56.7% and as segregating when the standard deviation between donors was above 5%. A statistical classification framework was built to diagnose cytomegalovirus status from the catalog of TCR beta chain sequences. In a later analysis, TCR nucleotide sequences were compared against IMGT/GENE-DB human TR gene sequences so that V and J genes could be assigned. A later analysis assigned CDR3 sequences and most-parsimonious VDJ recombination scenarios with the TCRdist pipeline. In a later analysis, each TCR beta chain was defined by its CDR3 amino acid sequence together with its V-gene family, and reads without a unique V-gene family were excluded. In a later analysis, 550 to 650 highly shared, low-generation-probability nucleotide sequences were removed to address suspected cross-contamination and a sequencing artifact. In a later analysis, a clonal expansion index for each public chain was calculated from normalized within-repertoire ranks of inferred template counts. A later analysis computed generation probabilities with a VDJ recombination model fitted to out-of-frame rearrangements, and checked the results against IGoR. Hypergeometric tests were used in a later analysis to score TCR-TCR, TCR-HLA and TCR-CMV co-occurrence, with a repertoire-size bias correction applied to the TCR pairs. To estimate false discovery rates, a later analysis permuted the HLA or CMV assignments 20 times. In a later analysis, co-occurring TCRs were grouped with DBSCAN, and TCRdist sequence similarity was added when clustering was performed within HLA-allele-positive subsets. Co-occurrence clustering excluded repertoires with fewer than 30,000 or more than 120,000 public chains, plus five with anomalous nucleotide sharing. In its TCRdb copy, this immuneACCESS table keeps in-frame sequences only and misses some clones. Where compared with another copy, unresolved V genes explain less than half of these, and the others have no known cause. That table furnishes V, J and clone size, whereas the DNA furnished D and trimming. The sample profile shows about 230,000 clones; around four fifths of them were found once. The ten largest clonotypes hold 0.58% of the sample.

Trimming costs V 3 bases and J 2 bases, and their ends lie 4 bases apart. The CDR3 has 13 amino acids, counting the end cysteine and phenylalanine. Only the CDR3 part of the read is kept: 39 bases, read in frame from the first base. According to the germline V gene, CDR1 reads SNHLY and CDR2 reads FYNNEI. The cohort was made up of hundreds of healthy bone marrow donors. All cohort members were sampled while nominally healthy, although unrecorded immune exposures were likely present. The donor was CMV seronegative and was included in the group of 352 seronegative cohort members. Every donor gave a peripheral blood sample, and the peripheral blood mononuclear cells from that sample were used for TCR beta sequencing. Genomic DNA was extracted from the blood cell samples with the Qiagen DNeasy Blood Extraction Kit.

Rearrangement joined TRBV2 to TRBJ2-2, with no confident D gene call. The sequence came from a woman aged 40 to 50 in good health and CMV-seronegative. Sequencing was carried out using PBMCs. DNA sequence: TGTGCCAGCAGTGACACTAACACCGGGGAGCTGTTTTTT. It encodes CASSDTNTGELFF. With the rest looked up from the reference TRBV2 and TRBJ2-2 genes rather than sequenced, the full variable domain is EPEVTQTPSHQVTQMGQEVILRCVPISNHLYFYWYRQILGQKVEFLVSFYNNEISEKSEIFDDQFSVERPDGSNFTLKIRSTKLEDSAMYFCASSDTNTGELFFGEGSRLTVL.